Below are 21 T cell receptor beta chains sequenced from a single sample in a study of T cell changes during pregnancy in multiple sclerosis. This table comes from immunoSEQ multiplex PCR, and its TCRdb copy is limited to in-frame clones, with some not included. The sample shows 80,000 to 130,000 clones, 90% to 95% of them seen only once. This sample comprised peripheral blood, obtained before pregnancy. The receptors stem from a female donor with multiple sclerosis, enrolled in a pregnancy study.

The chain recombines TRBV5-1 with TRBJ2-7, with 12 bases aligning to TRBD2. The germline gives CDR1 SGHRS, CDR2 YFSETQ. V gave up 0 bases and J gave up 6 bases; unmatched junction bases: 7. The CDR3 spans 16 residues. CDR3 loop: CASSLGELAGGREQYF. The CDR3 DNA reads TGCGCCAGCAGCTTGGGCGAACTAGCGGGAGGTCGCGAGCAGTACTTC.

The CDR3: CASSSNRDEQYF. The DNA for the CDR3 is TGTGCCAGCAGCAGTAACAGGGACGAGCAGTACTTC. J is TRBJ2-7 and V is TRBV27; D might be TRBD1 (6 bases). The V and J ends lost 6 bases and 5 bases respectively, with 11 bases between them. This CDR3 contains 12 residues. Germline CDR1 and CDR2: MNHEY and SMNVEV (reference sequence).

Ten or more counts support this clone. The DNA of the CDR3 is TGTGCCAGCAGCCCCGGGACAGGGCCCACTGAAGCTTTCTTT. It is translated as CASSPGTGPTEAFF. The chain has TRBV7-9 and TRBJ1-1; 9 bases align to TRBD1. The CDR3 length is 14 residues. Germline CDR1 reads SEHNR; CDR2 reads FQNEAQ (reference sequence). Trimming removed 5 bases from V and 4 bases from J; junction bases left unmatched: 5.

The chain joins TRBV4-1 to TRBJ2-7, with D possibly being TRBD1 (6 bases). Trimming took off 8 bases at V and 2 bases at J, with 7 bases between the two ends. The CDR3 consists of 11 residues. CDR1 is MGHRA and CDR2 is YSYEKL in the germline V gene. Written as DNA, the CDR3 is TGCGCCAGCGGACAGACCTACGAGCAGTACTTC. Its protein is CASGQTYEQYF.

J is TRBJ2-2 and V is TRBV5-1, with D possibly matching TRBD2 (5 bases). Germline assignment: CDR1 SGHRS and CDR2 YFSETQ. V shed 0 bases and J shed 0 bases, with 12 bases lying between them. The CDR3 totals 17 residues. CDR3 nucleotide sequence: TGCGCCAGCAGCTTGGGCAGGCTGGGAGCGAACACCGGGGAGCTGTTTTTT. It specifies CASSLGRLGANTGELFF.

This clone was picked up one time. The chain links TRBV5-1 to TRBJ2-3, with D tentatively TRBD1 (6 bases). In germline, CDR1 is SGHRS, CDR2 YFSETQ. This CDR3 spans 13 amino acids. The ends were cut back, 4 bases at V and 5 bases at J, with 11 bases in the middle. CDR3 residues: CASSPQGIDTQYF. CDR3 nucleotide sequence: TGCGCCAGCAGCCCCCAGGGGATAGATACGCAGTATTTT.

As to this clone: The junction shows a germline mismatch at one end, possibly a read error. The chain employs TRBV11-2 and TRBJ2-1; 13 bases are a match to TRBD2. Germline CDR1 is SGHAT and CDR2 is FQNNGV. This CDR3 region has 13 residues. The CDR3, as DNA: TGTGCCAGCAGCTTCTCACTAGCGGGAGGGCCTGTCTTC. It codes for CASSFSLAGGPVF.

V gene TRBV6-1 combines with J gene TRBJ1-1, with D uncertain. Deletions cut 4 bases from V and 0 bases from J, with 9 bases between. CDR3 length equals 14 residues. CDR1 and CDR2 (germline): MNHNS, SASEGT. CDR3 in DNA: TGTGCCAGCAGTGTGTTTAGTATGAACACTGAAGCTTTCTTT. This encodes CASSVFSMNTEAFF.

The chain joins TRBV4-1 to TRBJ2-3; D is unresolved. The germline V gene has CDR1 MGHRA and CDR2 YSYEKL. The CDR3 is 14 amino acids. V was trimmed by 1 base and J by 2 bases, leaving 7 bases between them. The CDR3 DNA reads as TGCGCCAGCAGCCAAGCCTTAGACACAGATACGCAGTATTTT. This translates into CASSQALDTDTQYF.

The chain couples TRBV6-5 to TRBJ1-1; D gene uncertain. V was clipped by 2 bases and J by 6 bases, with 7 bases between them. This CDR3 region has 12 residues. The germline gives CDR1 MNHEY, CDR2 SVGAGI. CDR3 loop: CASSYPGAEAFF. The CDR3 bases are TGTGCCAGCAGTTACCCGGGAGCTGAAGCTTTCTTT.

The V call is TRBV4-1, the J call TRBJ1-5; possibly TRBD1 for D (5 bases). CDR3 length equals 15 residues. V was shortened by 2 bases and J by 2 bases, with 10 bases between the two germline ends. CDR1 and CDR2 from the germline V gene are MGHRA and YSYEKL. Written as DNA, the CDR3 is TGCGCCAGCAGCCAAACCAGGGTGGGCAATCAGCCCCAGCATTTT. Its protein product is CASSQTRVGNQPQHF.

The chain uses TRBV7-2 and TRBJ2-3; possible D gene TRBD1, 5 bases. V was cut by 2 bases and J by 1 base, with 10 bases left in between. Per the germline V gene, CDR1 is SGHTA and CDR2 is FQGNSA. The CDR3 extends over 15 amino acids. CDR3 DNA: TGTGCCAGCAGCTTAATACAGGTTCGCACAGATACGCAGTATTTT. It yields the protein CASSLIQVRTDTQYF.

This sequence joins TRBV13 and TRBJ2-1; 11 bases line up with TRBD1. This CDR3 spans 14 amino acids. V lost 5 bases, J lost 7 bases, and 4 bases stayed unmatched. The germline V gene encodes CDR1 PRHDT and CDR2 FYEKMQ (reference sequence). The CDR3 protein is CASSGQGARNEQFF. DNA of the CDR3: TGTGCCAGCAGCGGACAGGGGGCCCGTAATGAGCAGTTCTTC. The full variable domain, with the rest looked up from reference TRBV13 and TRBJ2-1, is AAGVIQSPRHLIKEKRETATLKCYPIPRHDTVYWYQQGPGQDPQFLISFYEKMQSDKGSIPDRFSAQQFSDYHSELNMSSLELGDSALYFCASSGQGARNEQFFGPGTRLTVL.

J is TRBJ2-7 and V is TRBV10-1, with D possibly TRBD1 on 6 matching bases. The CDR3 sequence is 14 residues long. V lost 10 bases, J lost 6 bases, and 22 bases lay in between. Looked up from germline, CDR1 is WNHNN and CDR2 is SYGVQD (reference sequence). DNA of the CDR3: TGCGCCAACGGTATAAAGGACAGCGTCAGCGAGCAGTACTTC. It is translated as CANGIKDSVSEQYF.

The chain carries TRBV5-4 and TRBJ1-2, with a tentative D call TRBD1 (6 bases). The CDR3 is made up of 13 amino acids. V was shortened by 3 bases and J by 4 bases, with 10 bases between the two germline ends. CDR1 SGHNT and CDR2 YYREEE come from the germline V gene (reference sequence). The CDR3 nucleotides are TGTGCCAGCAGCTGGGGGGGGGCCTATGGCTACACCTTC. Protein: CASSWGGAYGYTF.

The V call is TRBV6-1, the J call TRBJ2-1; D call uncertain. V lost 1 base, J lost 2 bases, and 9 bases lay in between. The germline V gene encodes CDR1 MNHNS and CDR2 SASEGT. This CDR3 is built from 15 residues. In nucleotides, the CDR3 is TGTGCCAGCAGTGAAGAAGGCCAGGCCTACAATGAGCAGTTCTTC. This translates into CASSEEGQAYNEQFF.

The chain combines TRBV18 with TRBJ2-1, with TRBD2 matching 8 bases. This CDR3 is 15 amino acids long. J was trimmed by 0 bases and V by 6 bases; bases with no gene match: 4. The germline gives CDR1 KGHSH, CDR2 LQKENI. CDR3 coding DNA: TGTGCCAGCTCGCCAACTAGCGGCTCCTACAATGAGCAGTTCTTC. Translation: CASSPTSGSYNEQFF.

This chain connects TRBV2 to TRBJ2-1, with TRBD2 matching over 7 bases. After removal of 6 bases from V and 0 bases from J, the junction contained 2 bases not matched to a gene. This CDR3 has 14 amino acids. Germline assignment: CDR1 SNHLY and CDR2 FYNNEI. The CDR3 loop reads CASRLASSYNEQFF. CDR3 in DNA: TGTGCCAGCAGACTAGCGAGCTCCTACAATGAGCAGTTCTTC.

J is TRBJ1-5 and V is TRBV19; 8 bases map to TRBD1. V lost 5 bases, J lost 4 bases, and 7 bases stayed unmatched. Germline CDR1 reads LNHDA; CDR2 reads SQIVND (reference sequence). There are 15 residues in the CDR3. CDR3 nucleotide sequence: TGTGCCAGTAGTGCGGACAGGGCGGCGAATCAGCCCCAGCATTTT. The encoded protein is CASSADRAANQPQHF.

For the CDR3, the DNA is TGTGCCAGCAGTGAATTAGGGACAGGCTCCTACGAGCAGTACTTC. Amino acid sequence: CASSELGTGSYEQYF. This chain connects TRBV6-1 to TRBJ2-7, with TRBD1 matching over 8 bases. Germline CDR1 and CDR2: MNHNS and SASEGT. V lost 2 bases and J lost 0; bases outside the gene matches: 3. The CDR3 is made up of 15 amino acids.

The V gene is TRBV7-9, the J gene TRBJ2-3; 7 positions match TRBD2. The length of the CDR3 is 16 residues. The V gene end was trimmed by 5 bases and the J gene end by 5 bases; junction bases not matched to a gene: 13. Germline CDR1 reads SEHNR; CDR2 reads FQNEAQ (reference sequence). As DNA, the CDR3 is TGTGCCAGCAGCCCTGCTAGCGGAGGAGGGAGAGATACGCAGTATTTT. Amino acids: CASSPASGGGRDTQYF.